This passage covers 26 T cell receptor beta chains from one sample sequenced in a study of regulatory T cells in long-lasting Graves disease. Libraries of TCR beta came from iRepertoire HTBI primers plus Arm-PCR of CDR3 regions. TCRdb analysed the multiplex PCR reads with MiXCR anew, one entry per CDR3 protein. The repertoire holds around 250,000 distinct CDR3 sequences, with 20% to 25% as singletons. Specified time point: newly diagnosed GD, antithyroid drugs for less than 3 months. PBMC RNA served as the TCR library source. Source: peripheral blood mononuclear cells (PBMCs), taken at new diagnosis, from a patient treated with antithyroid drugs. The receptors originated from a female donor with Graves disease.

Note on this clonotype: A far larger clone is one base from this, pointing to a likely read error. The chain has TRBV7-6 and TRBJ2-7; TRBD1 aligns across 7 bases. The CDR3 is 14 residues long. Germline-derived CDR1 and CDR2 are SGHVS and FNYEAQ. The J segment lost 4 bases and the V segment lost 5 bases, leaving 8 bases of the junction unmatched. CDR3 bases: TGTGCCAGCAGCCACCGGGACAGAGATTACGAGCAGTACTTC. Translating it yields CASSHRDRDYEQYF.

This clonotype was seen many times. This rearrangement joins TRBV20-1 to TRBJ1-1; D is undetermined. V was clipped by 3 bases and J by 2 bases, with 10 bases between them. The CDR3 is 13 residues long. Germline V gene data show CDR1 as DFQATT and CDR2 as SNEGSKA (reference sequence). DNA for the CDR3: TGCAGTGCTAGTAATTCCGGCAACACTGAAGCTTTCTTT. Translated: CSASNSGNTEAFF.

At least ten counts were recorded for this clonotype. V gene TRBV19 combines with J gene TRBJ2-7, with D perhaps given as TRBD1 or TRBD2 (6 bases each). This CDR3 contains 13 residues. V lost 8 bases and J 5 bases, leaving 16 bases between the germline ends. CDR1 LNHDA and CDR2 SQIVND come from the germline V gene (reference sequence). The DNA of the CDR3 is TGTGCCAGTTCCGCAGTGGGGGGCCACGAGCAGTACTTC. This encodes CASSAVGGHEQYF.

This clonotype was found many times. The rearrangement joins TRBV20-1 to TRBJ2-2, with 7 bases that match TRBD1. This CDR3 is built from 13 residues. Per the germline V gene, CDR1 is DFQATT and CDR2 is SNEGSKA (reference sequence). The trim removed 3 bases at V and 6 bases at J, leaving 4 bases unmatched. The CDR3 loop is CSARGQYSGELFF. Written as DNA, the CDR3 is TGCAGTGCTAGGGGACAGTATTCCGGGGAGCTGTTTTTT.

The chain carries TRBV10-3 and TRBJ2-3; 11 nucleotides line up with TRBD2. Losses at the gene ends were 10 bases for V and 1 base for J; bases not matched to a gene: 13. This CDR3 has 17 amino acids. Germline V gene data show CDR1 as ENHRY and CDR2 as SYGVKD. The CDR3 here is CASRRIAGGPGTDTQYF. The CDR3 nucleotides read TGTGCCAGCAGGAGGATAGCGGGGGGGCCGGGCACAGATACGCAGTATTTT.

On this clonotype itself: Since a much larger clone is just one base distant, this may be a read error. This rearrangement joins TRBV6-1 to TRBJ1-1; D ambiguous. CDR1 MNHNS and CDR2 SASEGT come from the germline V gene. CDR3 length equals 20 residues. CDR3 sequence reads: CASSEEGPWSRAPGRTEASF. CDR3 bases: TGTGCCAGCAGTGAAGAAGGACCCTGGTCCCGGGCTCCTGGGCGCACTGAAGCTTCCTTT.

In regard to this clonotype: This sequence may be a read error, since a much larger clone differs from it by one base. The J gene is TRBJ2-4, the V gene TRBV7-9; the match to TRBD2 covers 8 bases. The CDR3 extends over 18 amino acids. The germline V gene encodes CDR1 SEHNR and CDR2 FQNEAQ (reference sequence). The CDR3 is CANSPGSSGSLAKNIQYF. The CDR3 DNA sequence: TGTGCCAACAGCCCTGGGTCTAGCGGGTCACTAGCCAAAAACATTCAGTACTTC.

This clonotype was picked up many times. This sequence joins TRBV2 and TRBJ2-1; unclear D gene. The CDR3 runs to 15 residues. CDR1 and CDR2 from the germline V gene are SNHLY and FYNNEI. With 6 bases removed from V and 0 bases from J, the gap between germline ends came to 12 bases. CDR3 bases: TGTGCCAGCAGGGGCCGGCGCAGCTCCTACAATGAGCAGTTCTTC. It is translated as CASRGRRSSYNEQFF.

The chain couples TRBV2 to TRBJ2-1; 9 bases agree with TRBD1. The germline V gene encodes CDR1 SNHLY and CDR2 FYNNEI. The V and J ends lost 3 bases and 7 bases, in that order; junction bases with no gene match: 7. The CDR3 length is 15 residues. In DNA form, the CDR3 reads TGTGCCAGCAGTGACACAGGGGGCCGGGGGAATGAGCAGTTCTTC. Translating it yields CASSDTGGRGNEQFF.

Ten or more counts support this clonotype. The CDR3 DNA is TGTGCCAGCAGTTTCGGGGGGCCTAAACTGTTTTTT. The encoded protein is CASSFGGPKLFF. The chain joins TRBV28 to TRBJ1-4, with a tentative D call TRBD1 (6 bases). The germline gives CDR1 MDHEN, CDR2 SYDVKM. This CDR3 is 12 amino acids long. V dropped 3 bases and J dropped 11 bases, with 10 bases sitting between them.

In this sample, this clonotype turned up a few times. V and J are TRBV4-1 and TRBJ1-5; no reliable D call. Germline lookup yields CDR1 MGHRA and CDR2 YSYEKL. This CDR3 is 15 amino acids long. V was pared by 0 bases and J by 0 bases, with 6 bases between. The DNA for the CDR3 is TGCGCCAGCAGCCAAGATTGGCTTAGCAATCAGCCCCAGCATTTT. Its translation: CASSQDWLSNQPQHF.

The V gene is TRBV19, the J gene TRBJ1-1; D unclear. The ends were cut back, 3 bases at V and 4 bases at J, with 18 bases in the middle. The germline V gene encodes CDR1 LNHDA and CDR2 SQIVND (reference sequence). The CDR3 loop spans 16 amino acids. The CDR3 loop reads CASSIGFRGWSTEAFF. The CDR3 bases are TGTGCCAGTAGTATTGGGTTCCGGGGATGGAGCACTGAAGCTTTCTTT.

This clonotype was counted a few times. The gene calls are TRBV7-6 and TRBJ2-6; weak D call: TRBD1 (5 bases). V gave up 5 bases and J gave up 0 bases, with 20 bases separating them. Germline assignment: CDR1 SGHVS and CDR2 FNYEAQ. The CDR3 sequence is 19 residues long. CDR3 coding DNA: TGTGCCAGCAGCCTCGACAATGGGGCCGCAATCTCTGGGGCCAACGTCCTGACTTTC. It encodes CASSLDNGAAISGANVLTF.

This clonotype was seen ten or more times. V and J are TRBV20-1 and TRBJ2-3; possible D gene TRBD2, 5 bases. This CDR3 is built from 13 residues. V was trimmed by 4 bases and J by 8 bases, leaving 16 bases between them. Germline-derived CDR1 and CDR2 are DFQATT and SNEGSKA (reference sequence). The CDR3 bases are TGCAGTGCTAAAACTAGGGCTCAAGTTACGCAGTATTTT. Translating gives CSAKTRAQVTQYF.

This clonotype counts as medium-sized. The chain employs TRBV11-2 and TRBJ2-5; the D gene is possibly TRBD1 (6 bases). From germline, CDR1 is SGHAT and CDR2 FQNNGV. The germline V and J ends were trimmed by 6 bases and 5 bases, with 16 bases remaining between them. The CDR3 contains 14 residues. The CDR3 loop reads CASRTGHSAETQYF. CDR3 DNA sequence: TGTGCCAGCAGGACGGGACATTCCGCGGAGACCCAGTACTTC.

Many counts were recorded for this clonotype. V gene TRBV2 combines with J gene TRBJ1-4; D not certain. Germline V CDR1 and CDR2: SNHLY, FYNNEI. The ends were cut back, 3 bases at V and 2 bases at J, with 7 bases in the middle. CDR3 length equals 14 residues. CDR3 region: CASSDSGTNEKLFF. CDR3 nucleotides: TGTGCCAGCAGTGATTCTGGGACTAATGAAAAACTGTTTTTT.

This clonotype was observed many times. V gene TRBV12-3 or TRBV12-4 combines with J gene TRBJ2-3, with 9 bases identical to TRBD1. The CDR3 covers 15 residues. Losses at the gene ends were 7 bases for V and 4 bases for J; bases not matched to a gene: 9. The CDR3 here is CASKGLTGGADTQYF. The CDR3 bases are TGTGCCAGCAAGGGGCTCACAGGGGGCGCAGATACGCAGTATTTT.

This clonotype turned up a few times. A read error may be the cause here, since a much bigger clone is one base away. The V call is TRBV5-6, the J call TRBJ2-4; 11 positions match TRBD2. The CDR3 totals 17 residues. With 4 bases clipped from V and 9 bases from J, the junction kept 15 bases outside the gene matches. CDR1 is SGHDT and CDR2 is YYEEEE in the germline V gene. In DNA form, the CDR3 reads TGTGCCAGCAGCGCCTCGATTAGCGGGAGGGCCGATCCCATTCAGTACTTC. Its translation is CASSASISGRADPIQYF.

This clonotype was counted many times. The chain recombines TRBV6-2 or TRBV6-3 with TRBJ2-3, with D possibly TRBD2 on 5 matching bases. CDR1 and CDR2 (germline): MNHEY, SVGEGT. Trimming pared 8 bases from V and 6 bases from J, leaving 18 bases between. The CDR3 runs 14 residues. Here the CDR3 DNA reads TGTGCCAGCTTGGCGGACCCCCGCGGGGATACGCAGTATTTT. Its translation: CASLADPRGDTQYF.

The sample holds many counts of this clonotype. V usage is TRBV18 and J usage is TRBJ1-2, with a possible D match to TRBD1 (6 bases). V was pared by 5 bases and J by 6 bases, with 13 bases between. CDR1 is KGHSH, CDR2 LQKENI, per germline. The CDR3 sequence is 13 residues long. CDR3 coding DNA: TGTGCCAGCTCATCTCAGGGGTCCCATGGCTACACCTTC. Translating gives CASSSQGSHGYTF.

This clonotype has ten or more counts. The CDR3 bases are TGTGCCAGCAGCTTTGCTAGCGGGAGCTACAATGAGCAGTTCTTC. Its translation: CASSFASGSYNEQFF. J is TRBJ2-1 and V is TRBV7-3, with 10 positions matching TRBD2. Germline V gene sequence: CDR1 SGHTA, CDR2 FQGTGA. The CDR3 extends over 15 amino acids. The trim removed 3 bases at V and 3 bases at J, leaving 2 bases unmatched.

This clonotype was recorded at least ten times. The rearrangement joins TRBV24-1 to TRBJ1-2, with a tentative D call TRBD1 (5 bases). Germline CDR1 reads KGHDR; CDR2 reads SFDVKD. V was trimmed by 9 bases and J by 3 bases, leaving 13 bases between them. The CDR3 spans 13 residues. CDR3 sequence: CATPLGEHYGYTF. CDR3 in DNA: TGTGCCACCCCTCTGGGGGAACACTATGGCTACACCTTC.

The J gene is TRBJ1-4, the V gene TRBV9, with 8 bases aligning to TRBD1. There are 14 residues in the CDR3. Losses at the gene ends were 6 bases for V and 8 bases for J; bases not matched to a gene: 9. The germline gives CDR1 SGDLS, CDR2 YYNGEE. CDR3 nucleotide sequence: TGTGCCAGCACCGCCGGGACAGGAGGGGAAAAACTGTTTTTT. It yields the protein CASTAGTGGEKLFF.

This clonotype was detected ten times or more. The V and J genes are TRBV7-3 and TRBJ2-2; maybe TRBD2 (6 bases). Between the trimmed V and J ends, which lost 2 bases and 6 bases, there was a span of 13 bases. The germline CDR1 and CDR2 sequences are SGHTA and FQGTGA. This CDR3 comprises 15 residues. The CDR3 region is CASSLPVGGPGELFF. CDR3 nucleotide sequence: TGTGCCAGCAGCTTACCAGTAGGAGGGCCCGGGGAGCTGTTTTTT. Drawing the rest from reference TRBV7-3 and TRBJ2-2, the complete variable domain is GAGVSQTPSNKVTEKGKYVELRCDPISGHTALYWYRQSLGQGPEFLIYFQGTGAADDSGLPNDRFFAVRPEGSVSTLKIQRTERGDSAVYLCASSLPVGGPGELFFGEGSRLTVL.

The table lists this clonotype with many counts. CDR3 bases: TGCAGTGCTAGCCCCGGGCGAGGATGGGTCAATGAGCAGTTCTTC. As protein: CSASPGRGWVNEQFF. V and J are TRBV20-1 and TRBJ2-1; D uncertain. CDR3 size: 15 residues. Germline V CDR1 and CDR2: DFQATT, SNEGSKA (reference sequence). V shed 3 bases and J shed 6 bases, with 18 bases lying between them.

This clonotype has at least ten counts. The chain combines TRBV7-8 with TRBJ2-1, with 12 positions matching TRBD2. The CDR3 covers 19 residues. Per the germline V gene, CDR1 is SGHVS and CDR2 is FQNEAQ. V trimming: 0 bases; J trimming: 7 bases; junction bases outside the gene matches: 13. The CDR3 region is CASSLAKKASGRVVNEQFF. CDR3 DNA: TGTGCCAGCAGCTTAGCGAAGAAGGCTAGCGGGAGGGTCGTGAATGAGCAGTTCTTC.